Described below is a single TCR beta chain sequence and its context. This sample is part of a study of blood T cell repertoires in COVID-19. Study at large: Researchers got acute and convalescent COVID-19 samples from the United States, Italy and Spain. T cells, B-cell-depleted T cells, or PBMCs supplied cDNA or gDNA.

V was cut by 5 bases and J by 1 base, with 4 bases left in between. This CDR3 is built from 12 residues. Looked up from germline, CDR1 is MNHEY and CDR2 is SVGAGI. The authors' processing: Reference gene primer amplification gave estimated nucleated cell counts. Repertoires were generated with immunoSEQ multiplex PCR, while TCRdb's copy carries only in-frame clones and drops some. For V, J and clone size, that table is used; D and trimming come from the DNA. Found here are some 260,000 clones, roughly four fifths of them singletons; the top ten hold about 10%. The sample taken for sequencing was peripheral blood. This rearrangement joins TRBV6-5 to TRBJ2-3; D gene uncertain. The TCR sequence derives from an older man with acute or convalescent COVID-19. This CDR3 reads CASSPGTDTQYF. The CDR3 nucleotides read TGTGCCAGCAGTCCGGGCACAGATACGCAGTATTTT.